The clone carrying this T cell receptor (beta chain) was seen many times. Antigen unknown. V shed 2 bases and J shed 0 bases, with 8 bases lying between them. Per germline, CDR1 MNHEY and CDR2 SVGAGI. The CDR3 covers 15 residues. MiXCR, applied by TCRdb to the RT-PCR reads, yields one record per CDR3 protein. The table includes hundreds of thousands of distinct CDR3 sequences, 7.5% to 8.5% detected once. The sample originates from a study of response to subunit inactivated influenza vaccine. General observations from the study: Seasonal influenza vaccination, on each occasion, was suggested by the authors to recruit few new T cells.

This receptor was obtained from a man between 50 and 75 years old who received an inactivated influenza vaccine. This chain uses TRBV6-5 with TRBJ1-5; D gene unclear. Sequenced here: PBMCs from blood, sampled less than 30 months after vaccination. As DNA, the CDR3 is TGTGCCAGCAGTTACAGTCGGGCTAGCAATCAGCCCCAGCATTTT. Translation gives CASSYSRASNQPQHF.